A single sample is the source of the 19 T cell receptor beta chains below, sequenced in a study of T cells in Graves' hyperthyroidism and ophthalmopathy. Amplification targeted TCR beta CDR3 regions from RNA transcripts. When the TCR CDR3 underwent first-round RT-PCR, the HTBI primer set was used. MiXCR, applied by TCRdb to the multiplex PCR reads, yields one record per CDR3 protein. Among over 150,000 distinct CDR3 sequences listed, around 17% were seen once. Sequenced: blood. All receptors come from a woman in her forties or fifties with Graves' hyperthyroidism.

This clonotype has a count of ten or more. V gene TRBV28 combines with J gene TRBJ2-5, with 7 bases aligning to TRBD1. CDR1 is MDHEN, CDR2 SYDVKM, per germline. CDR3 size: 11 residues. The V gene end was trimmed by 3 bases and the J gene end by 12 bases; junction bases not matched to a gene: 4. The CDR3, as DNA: TGTGCCAGCAGTTTCGACAGGGCGGAGTACTTC. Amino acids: CASSFDRAEYF.

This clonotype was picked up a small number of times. CDR3 nucleotide sequence: TGTGCCAGCAGCGCGACCCAGGGGACAGTCGCTAACTATGGCTACACCTTC. Translated, it gives CASSATQGTVANYGYTF. The chain couples TRBV9 to TRBJ1-2; 7 bases align to TRBD1. In germline, CDR1 is SGDLS, CDR2 YYNGEE. The CDR3 has 17 amino acids. The ends lost 3 bases at V and 0 bases at J; junction bases unmatched: 11.

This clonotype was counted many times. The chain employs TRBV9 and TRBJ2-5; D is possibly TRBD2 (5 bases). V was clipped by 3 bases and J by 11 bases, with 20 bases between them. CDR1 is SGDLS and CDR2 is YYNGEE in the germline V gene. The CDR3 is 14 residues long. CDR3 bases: TGTGCCAGCAGCGCCTTCTCGGGTGGGAGTCTTCAGTACTTC. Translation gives CASSAFSGGSLQYF.

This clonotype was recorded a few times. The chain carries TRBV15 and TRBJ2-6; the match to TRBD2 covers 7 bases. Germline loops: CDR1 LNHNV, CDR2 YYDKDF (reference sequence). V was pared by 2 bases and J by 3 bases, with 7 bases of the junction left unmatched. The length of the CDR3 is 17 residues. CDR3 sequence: CATSRIREDYGANVLTF. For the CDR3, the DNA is TGTGCCACCAGCAGAATCCGGGAGGATTATGGGGCCAACGTCCTGACTTTC.

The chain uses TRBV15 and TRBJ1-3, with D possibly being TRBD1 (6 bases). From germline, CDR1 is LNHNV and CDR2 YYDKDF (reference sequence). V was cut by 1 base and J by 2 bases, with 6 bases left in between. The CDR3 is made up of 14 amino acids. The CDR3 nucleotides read TGTGCCACCAGCAGAGGACAGGCTGGAAACACCATATATTTT. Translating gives CATSRGQAGNTIYF.

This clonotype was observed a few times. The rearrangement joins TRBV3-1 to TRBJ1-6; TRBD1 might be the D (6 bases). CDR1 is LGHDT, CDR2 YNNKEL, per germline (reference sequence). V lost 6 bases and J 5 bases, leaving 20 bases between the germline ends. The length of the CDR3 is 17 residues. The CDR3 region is CASSRTPQGSHNSPLHF. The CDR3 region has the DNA TGTGCCAGCAGTCGCACCCCCCAGGGGAGCCATAATTCACCCCTCCACTTT. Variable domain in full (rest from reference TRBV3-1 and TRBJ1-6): DTAVSQTPKYLVTQMGNDKSIKCEQNLGHDTMYWYKQDSKKFLKIMFSYNNKELIINETVPNRFSPKSPDKAHLNLHINSLELGDSAVYFCASSRTPQGSHNSPLHFGNGTRLTVT.

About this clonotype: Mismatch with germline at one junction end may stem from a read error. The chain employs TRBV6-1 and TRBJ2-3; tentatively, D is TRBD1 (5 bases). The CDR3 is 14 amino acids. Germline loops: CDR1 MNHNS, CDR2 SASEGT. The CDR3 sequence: CASSGNPDTATQYF. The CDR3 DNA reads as TGTGCCAGCAGTGGAAACCCGGACACAGCTACGCAGTATTTT.

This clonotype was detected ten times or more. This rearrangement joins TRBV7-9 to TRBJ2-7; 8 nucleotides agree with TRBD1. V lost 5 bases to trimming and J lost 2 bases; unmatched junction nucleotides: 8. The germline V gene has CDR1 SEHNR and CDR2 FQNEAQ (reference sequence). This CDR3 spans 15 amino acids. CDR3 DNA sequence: TGTGCCAGCAGCGATACCGGGACAGGCCCCTACGAGCAGTACTTC. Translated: CASSDTGTGPYEQYF.

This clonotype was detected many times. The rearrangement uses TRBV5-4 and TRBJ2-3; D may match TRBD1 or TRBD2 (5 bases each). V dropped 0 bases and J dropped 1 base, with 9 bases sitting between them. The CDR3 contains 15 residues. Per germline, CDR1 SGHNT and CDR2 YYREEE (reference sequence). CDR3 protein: CASSLAGDGTDTQYF. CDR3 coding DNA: TGTGCCAGCAGCTTGGCCGGGGACGGCACAGATACGCAGTATTTT.

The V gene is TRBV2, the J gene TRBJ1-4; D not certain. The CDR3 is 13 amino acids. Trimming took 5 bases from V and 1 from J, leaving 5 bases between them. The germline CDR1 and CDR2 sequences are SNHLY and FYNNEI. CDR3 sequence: CASSPETNEKLFF. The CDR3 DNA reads TGTGCCAGCAGTCCCGAAACTAATGAAAAACTGTTTTTT.

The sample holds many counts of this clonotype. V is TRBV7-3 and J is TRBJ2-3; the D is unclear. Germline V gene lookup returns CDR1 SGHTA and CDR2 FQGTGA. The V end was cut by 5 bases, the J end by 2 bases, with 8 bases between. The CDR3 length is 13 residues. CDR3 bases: TGTGCCAGCAGCCCCCAGGACACAGATACGCAGTATTTT. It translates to CASSPQDTDTQYF. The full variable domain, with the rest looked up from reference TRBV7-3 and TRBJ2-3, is GAGVSQTPSNKVTEKGKYVELRCDPISGHTALYWYRQSLGQGPEFLIYFQGTGAADDSGLPNDRFFAVRPEGSVSTLKIQRTERGDSAVYLCASSPQDTDTQYFGPGTRLTVL.

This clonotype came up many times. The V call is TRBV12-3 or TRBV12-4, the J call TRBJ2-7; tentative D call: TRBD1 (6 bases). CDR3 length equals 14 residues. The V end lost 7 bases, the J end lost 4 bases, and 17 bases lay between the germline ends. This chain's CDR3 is CASTLGTLEYEQYF. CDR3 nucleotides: TGTGCCAGCACCCTCGGGACACTCGAATACGAGCAGTACTTC.

The CDR3 nucleotides are TGTGCCAGCGGCTCTCCCTCCGCGGGTTACGAGCAGTACTTC. Its protein is CASGSPSAGYEQYF. The genes are TRBV7-2 and TRBJ2-7, with a tentative D call TRBD2 (5 bases). Trimming took 8 bases from V and 4 from J, leaving 18 bases between them. CDR3 length equals 14 residues. Germline V gene lookup returns CDR1 SGHTA and CDR2 FQGNSA.

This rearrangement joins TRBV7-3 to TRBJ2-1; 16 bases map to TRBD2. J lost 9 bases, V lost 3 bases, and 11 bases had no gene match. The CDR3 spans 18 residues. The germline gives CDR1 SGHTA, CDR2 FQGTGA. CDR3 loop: CASSFIVGLAGGPSEQFF. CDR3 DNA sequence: TGTGCCAGCAGCTTTATCGTGGGACTAGCGGGAGGGCCAAGTGAGCAGTTCTTC.

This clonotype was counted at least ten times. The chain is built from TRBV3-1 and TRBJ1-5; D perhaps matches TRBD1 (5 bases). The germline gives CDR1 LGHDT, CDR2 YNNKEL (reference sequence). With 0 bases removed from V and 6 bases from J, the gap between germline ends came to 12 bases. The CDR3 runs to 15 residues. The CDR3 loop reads CASSQDLGAGQPQHF. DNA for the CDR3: TGTGCCAGCAGCCAAGATTTAGGGGCAGGTCAGCCCCAGCATTTT. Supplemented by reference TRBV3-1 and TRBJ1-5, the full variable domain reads DTAVSQTPKYLVTQMGNDKSIKCEQNLGHDTMYWYKQDSKKFLKIMFSYNNKELIINETVPNRFSPKSPDKAHLNLHINSLELGDSAVYFCASSQDLGAGQPQHFGDGTRLSIL.

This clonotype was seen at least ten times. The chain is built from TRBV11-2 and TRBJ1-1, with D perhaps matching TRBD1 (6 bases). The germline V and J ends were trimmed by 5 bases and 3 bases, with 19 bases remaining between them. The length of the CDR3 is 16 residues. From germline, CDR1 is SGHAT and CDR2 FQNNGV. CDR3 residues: CASSPQQGPSYTEAFF. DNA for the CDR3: TGTGCCAGCAGCCCGCAACAGGGACCGAGTTACACTGAAGCTTTCTTT.

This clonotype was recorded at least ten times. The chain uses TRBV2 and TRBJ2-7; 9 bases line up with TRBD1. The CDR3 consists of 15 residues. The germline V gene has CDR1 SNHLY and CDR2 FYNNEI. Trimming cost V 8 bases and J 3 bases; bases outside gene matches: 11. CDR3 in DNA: TGTGCCAGCTGCGTTGTCTGGACAGGGGACTACGAGCAGTACTTC. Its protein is CASCVVWTGDYEQYF.

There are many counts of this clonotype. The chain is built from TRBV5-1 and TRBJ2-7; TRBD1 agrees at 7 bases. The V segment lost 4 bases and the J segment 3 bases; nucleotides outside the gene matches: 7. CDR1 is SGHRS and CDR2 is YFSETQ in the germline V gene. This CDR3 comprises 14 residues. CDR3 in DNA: TGCGCCAGCAGCCTACCGGGACAGAACTACGAGCAGTACTTC. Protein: CASSLPGQNYEQYF. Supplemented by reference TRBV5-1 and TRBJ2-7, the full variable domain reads KAGVTQTPRYLIKTRGQQVTLSCSPISGHRSVSWYQQTPGQGLQFLFEYFSETQRNKGNFPGRFSGRQFSNSRSEMNVSTLELGDSALYLCASSLPGQNYEQYFGPGTRLTVT.

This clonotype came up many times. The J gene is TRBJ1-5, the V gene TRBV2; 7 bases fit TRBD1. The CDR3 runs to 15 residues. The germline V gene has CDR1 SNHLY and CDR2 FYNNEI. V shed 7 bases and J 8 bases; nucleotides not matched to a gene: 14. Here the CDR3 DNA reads TGTGCCAGCAAGGTGACAGGGCTGTGGTCGGAGCCCCAGCATTTT. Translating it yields CASKVTGLWSEPQHF. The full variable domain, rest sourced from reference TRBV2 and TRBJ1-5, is EPEVTQTPSHQVTQMGQEVILRCVPISNHLYFYWYRQILGQKVEFLVSFYNNEISEKSEIFDDQFSVERPDGSNFTLKIRSTKLEDSAMYFCASKVTGLWSEPQHFGDGTRLSIL.